This T cell receptor (beta chain) originates from a study of radiotherapy plus CTLA-4 blockade in lung cancer. Study-wide findings and caveats: Expansion of tumor-derived TCR clones was observed in blood after radiotherapy plus ipilimumab.

This CDR3 region has 12 residues. V was pared by 6 bases and J by 9 bases, with 14 bases between. Germline V gene data show CDR1 as MDHEN and CDR2 as SYDVKM. Comments on this clone: As yet, its antigen is unknown.

Sequenced by immunoSEQ multiplex PCR; TCRdb stores in-frame clones only, minus some. Of about 38,000 clones in the sample, 60% to 75% were seen once. The input for sequencing was peripheral blood, taken from a patient treated with radiotherapy plus ipilimumab. The receptor was derived from a human donor with non-small cell lung cancer who had stable disease on radiotherapy plus ipilimumab. The rearrangement links TRBV28 to TRBJ2-5; D not resolved. The CDR3 bases are TGTGCCAGCAGCCCTGAGTTCCGGGCCCAGTACTTC. Its translation: CASSPEFRAQYF.